Listed below are T cell receptor beta chains from one sample, sequenced in a study of T cell changes during pregnancy in multiple sclerosis. Clones were sequenced by immunoSEQ multiplex PCR, and TCRdb holds only the in-frame ones, with some missing. The table has tens of thousands of clones, about 89% seen once; the top ten hold roughly 0.75%. Sample: CD4+ T cells from peripheral blood mononuclear cells, taken before pregnancy. The receptors were gathered from a female donor with multiple sclerosis, enrolled in a pregnancy study. Both conserved end residues are trimmed from each CDR3. The order of the fields is V gene, D gene, J gene, CDR3 protein. The D gene is left open where the match is weak.

V: TRBV13; D: TRBD1; J: TRBJ1-4; CDR3: ASHQQGNEKLF
V: TRBV28; D: NA; J: TRBJ1-2; CDR3: ASRPPLSSGYT
V: TRBV27; D: TRBD1; J: TRBJ2-1; CDR3: ASRGDRESNEQF
V: TRBV11-1; D: TRBD2; J: TRBJ2-5; CDR3: ASSFPGGAGETQY
V: TRBV30; D: NA; J: TRBJ2-5; CDR3: AWSPGRQETQY
V: TRBV5-6; D: TRBD1; J: TRBJ2-3; CDR3: ASSPTGGRSTDTQY
V: TRBV25-1; D: NA; J: TRBJ1-2; CDR3: ASSETTRGYT
V: TRBV11-3; D: NA; J: TRBJ2-7; CDR3: ASSLALNYEQY
V: TRBV29-1; D: TRBD1; J: TRBJ1-1; CDR3: SVEGEGGGRTEAF
V: TRBV9; D: NA; J: TRBJ1-6; CDR3: ASSVGSGGYNSPLH
V: TRBV27; D: TRBD1; J: TRBJ1-1; CDR3: ASSFQGGTEAF
V: TRBV7-6; D: TRBD1; J: TRBJ1-2; CDR3: ASSLGQGQGGGYT
V: TRBV7-2; D: TRBD1; J: TRBJ1-5; CDR3: ASSSRGRDQPQH
V: TRBV4-1; D: TRBD1; J: TRBJ1-4; CDR3: ASSQDGPRGQNEKLF
V: TRBV5-4; D: NA; J: TRBJ1-1; CDR3: ASSLEPEEAF
V: TRBV4-3; D: NA; J: TRBJ2-1; CDR3: ASSQGLAGEQF
V: TRBV19; D: NA; J: TRBJ1-6; CDR3: ASRKQSSYNSPLH
V: TRBV29-1; D: NA; J: TRBJ2-5; CDR3: SVGGGRETQY
V: TRBV5-3; D: NA; J: TRBJ2-5; CDR3: ARTRETQY
V: TRBV11-2; D: TRBD2; J: TRBJ2-3; CDR3: ASSFSSGSSTDTQY
V: TRBV7-9; D: TRBD2; J: TRBJ2-2; CDR3: ASSLAGGPTGELF
V: TRBV6-1; D: TRBD1; J: TRBJ2-3; CDR3: ASSGNRGTDTQY
V: TRBV6-5; D: NA; J: TRBJ1-2; CDR3: ASSYSRRAQGYGYT
V: TRBV5-1; D: TRBD1; J: TRBJ2-7; CDR3: ASSTGTGVDEQY
V: TRBV7-7; D: NA; J: TRBJ2-1; CDR3: ASSFAGTPVNEQF
V: TRBV29-1; D: NA; J: TRBJ1-2; CDR3: SVQTAYGYT
V: TRBV5-5; D: TRBD1; J: TRBJ2-7; CDR3: ASSSTGASYEQY
V: TRBV7-3; D: NA; J: TRBJ1-1; CDR3: ASSFIPQGSTEAF
V: TRBV29-1; D: NA; J: TRBJ1-4; CDR3: SVGGGLGEKLF
V: TRBV6-5; D: NA; J: TRBJ1-1; CDR3: ASSLWPEAF
V: TRBV9; D: NA; J: TRBJ2-5; CDR3: ASSVGLVQETQY
V: TRBV27; D: TRBD1; J: TRBJ2-7; CDR3: ASSPSPVSGTGDYEQY
V: TRBV13; D: NA; J: TRBJ1-4; CDR3: ASSPHGNEKLF
V: TRBV5-4; D: TRBD2; J: TRBJ2-2; CDR3: ASSLASGGAGTGELF
V: TRBV7-3; D: TRBD2; J: TRBJ2-1; CDR3: ASSLTGGGNNEQF
V: TRBV19; D: TRBD1; J: TRBJ1-5; CDR3: ASSGTGGNQPQH
V: TRBV9; D: TRBD1; J: TRBJ2-7; CDR3: ASSVSPGQGSGEQY
V: TRBV2; D: TRBD1; J: TRBJ2-7; CDR3: ASREDRGSYEQY
V: TRBV7-2; D: NA; J: TRBJ2-1; CDR3: ASSLKGPGGFNEQF
V: TRBV14; D: TRBD2; J: TRBJ2-3; CDR3: ASSQDTARGDTQY
V: TRBV5-4; D: NA; J: TRBJ2-2; CDR3: ASSLVQGIGTGELF
V: TRBV4-3; D: NA; J: TRBJ1-5; CDR3: ASSQDRQQGRGTQH
V: TRBV19; D: NA; J: TRBJ1-2; CDR3: ASTSLRTADQGGYT
V: TRBV10-1; D: NA; J: TRBJ1-5; CDR3: ASSEWGRGYSNQPQH
V: TRBV7-9; D: NA; J: TRBJ2-5; CDR3: ASSFSGRGPGETQY
V: TRBV5-1; D: NA; J: TRBJ2-7; CDR3: ASSLGPAYEQY
V: TRBV11-2; D: TRBD2; J: TRBJ2-1; CDR3: ASSLAGGPRNEQF
V: TRBV12-5; D: TRBD1; J: TRBJ2-3; CDR3: ASGSRQGEVTDTQY
V: TRBV6-5; D: TRBD1; J: TRBJ2-7; CDR3: ASRRRDRSSYEQY
V: TRBV5-1; D: NA; J: TRBJ2-1; CDR3: ASSQEDWPHGQF